This TCR beta chain was sequenced for a study of shared clonotypes between healthy human individuals. As for this clone: Its specificity is not known.

Germline trimming cut 7 bases from V and 3 bases from J; bases unmatched to any gene: 8. The CDR3 consists of 14 residues. TCRdb keeps only in-frame clones here, not all; method: immunoSEQ multiplex PCR. The sample holds about 1 million clones, around 76% seen once. General observations from the study: Rarefaction exposed incomplete sorted-subset sequencing despite large depth. Roughly 5% of naive CD4 clonotypes were common to several donors.

V gene TRBV5-3 combines with J gene TRBJ2-7; TRBD2 matches at 9 bases. TRBV5-3 falls under the ORF class, with uncertain function. Material: memory CD4+ T cells sorted from blood. This sample's subset: CD45RA-negative fraction. The sequence derives from a man between 18 and 29 years old in good health. This CDR3 reads CARARLAGFYEQYF. The CDR3 DNA is TGTGCCAGAGCTCGCCTAGCGGGATTCTACGAGCAGTACTTC.